In this sample, the clone carrying this T cell receptor (beta chain) turned up many times. The time point: newly diagnosed GD, antithyroid drugs for less than 3 months. After RNA was extracted from PBMCs, the TCR library was made from it. The EDTA tubes were filled with around 9.1 milliliters of drawn peripheral blood. The data belong to a study of regulatory T cells in long-lasting Graves disease. The overall study: Newly diagnosed Graves' patients had under 3 months of antithyroid drugs.

CDR3 regions were amplified by Arm-PCR using iRepertoire HTBI primers to build TCR beta libraries. In TCRdb, the multiplex PCR reads were re-called with MiXCR into one record per CDR3 protein. The sample carries about 330,000 distinct CDR3 sequences, about 17% recorded once. These data also formed part of another study, on T cells in Graves' hyperthyroidism and ophthalmopathy.

The TCR sequence derives from a woman between 18 and 30 years old with Graves disease. The sequencing used peripheral blood mononuclear cells (PBMCs), collected at new diagnosis, from a patient treated with antithyroid drugs.

The CDR3 nucleotides read TGTGCCAGCAAAGGGCGGGAGGTCTCCTACAATGAGCAGTTCTTC. Amino acid sequence: CASKGREVSYNEQFF. J is TRBJ2-1 and V is TRBV6-1; TRBD2 matches at 8 bases. The CDR3 sequence is 15 residues long. Trimming took 7 bases from V and 0 from J; bases not matched to a gene: 5. Per germline, CDR1 MNHNS and CDR2 SASEGT.